The 20 T cell receptor beta chains below all came from one sample that was sequenced in a study of cytomegalovirus exposure and HLA in healthy donors. 13 Jbeta primers and 60 Vbeta primers were used for the PCR. Data came from immunoSEQ multiplex PCR; TCRdb stores just in-frame clones and leaves some out. The sample includes about 96,000 clones, approximately 74% of them seen just once. The sample was PBMCs. These receptors all stem from a woman in her seventies in good health and CMV-seropositive.

The V call is TRBV10-3, the J call TRBJ2-3, with D maybe TRBD2 (5 bases). The V gene lost 3 bases and the J gene lost 3 bases, with 10 bases spanning the gap. The CDR3 covers 14 residues. Germline V CDR1 and CDR2: ENHRY, SYGVKD. CDR3 protein: CAISDGKATDTQYF. The CDR3 DNA reads as TGTGCCATCAGTGACGGGAAGGCAACAGATACGCAGTATTTT.

This rearrangement joins TRBV5-4 to TRBJ2-7, with TRBD2 matching 9 bases. Germline CDR1 and CDR2: SGHNT and YYREEE (reference sequence). The CDR3 consists of 16 residues. V was pared by 0 bases and J by 6 bases, with 10 bases of the junction left unmatched. This chain's CDR3 is CASSLARGGGVREQYF. Written as DNA, the CDR3 is TGTGCCAGCAGCTTGGCTCGGGGCGGGGGGGTCCGCGAGCAGTACTTC. The variable domain in full, completed from reference TRBV5-4 and TRBJ2-7, reads ETGVTQSPTHLIKTRGQQVTLRCSSQSGHNTVSWYQQALGQGPQFIFQYYREEENGRGNFPPRFSGLQFPNYSSELNVNALELDDSALYLCASSLARGGGVREQYFGPGTRLTVT.

The chain couples TRBV5-6 to TRBJ2-7; unclear D gene. Trimming removed 4 bases from V and 3 bases from J, with 11 bases in between. Germline CDR1 SGHDT, CDR2 YYEEEE. The CDR3 has 13 amino acids. The CDR3 nucleotides are TGTGCCAGCAGCCCCGAACTTAACTACGAGCAGTACTTC. Translation gives CASSPELNYEQYF. Variable domain in full (rest from reference TRBV5-6 and TRBJ2-7): DAGVTQSPTHLIKTRGQQVTLRCSPKSGHDTVSWYQQALGQGPQFIFQYYEEEERQRGNFPDRFSGHQFPNYSSELNVNALLLGDSALYLCASSPELNYEQYFGPGTRLTVT.

The chain recombines TRBV14 with TRBJ2-2; tentatively, D is TRBD1 (5 bases). Germline CDR1 SGHDN, CDR2 FVKESK. The CDR3 runs to 14 residues. Trimming shortened V by 1 base and J by 2 bases, and 5 bases separated the two germline ends. The CDR3: CASSQGGNTGELFF. The CDR3, as DNA: TGTGCCAGCAGCCAAGGGGGCAACACCGGGGAGCTGTTTTTT. Full variable domain (remainder filled in from reference TRBV14 and TRBJ2-2): EAGVTQFPSHSVIEKGQTVTLRCDPISGHDNLYWYRRVMGKEIKFLLHFVKESKQDESGMPNNRFLAERTGGTYSTLKVQPAELEDSGVYFCASSQGGNTGELFFGEGSRLTVL.

Turning to this clone: The junction and the germline gene differ at one end; a read error may be behind it. The chain joins TRBV5-1 to TRBJ2-1; 9 bases match TRBD2. The CDR3 totals 16 residues. Per germline, CDR1 SGHRS and CDR2 YFSETQ. CDR3 sequence: CASSTRRTSESNGQFF. The CDR3, as DNA: TGCGCCAGCAGCACAAGGAGGACTAGCGAATCCAATGGGCAGTTCTTC.

The chain joins TRBV6-1 to TRBJ1-3; TRBD1 is a possible D gene (5 bases). In germline, CDR1 is MNHNS, CDR2 SASEGT. V gave up 5 bases and J gave up 2 bases, with 10 bases separating them. This CDR3 region has 14 residues. The CDR3 is CASSRGVTGNTIYF. In DNA form, the CDR3 reads TGTGCCAGCAGTCGGGGGGTAACTGGAAACACCATATATTTT.

As regards this clone: An end of the junction does not agree with germline; a read error may underlie this. The V and J genes are TRBV27 and TRBJ2-5, with 7 bases identical to TRBD1. The CDR3 sequence is 13 residues long. Germline CDR1 and CDR2: MNHEY and SMNVEV (reference sequence). The CDR3 here is CASSPRQGETRYF. The CDR3 DNA sequence: TGTGCCAGCAGTCCCCGACAGGGCGAGACCCGGTACTTC.

This clone was detected only once. At one end the junction does not follow the germline gene, possibly because of a read error. The V and J genes are TRBV7-9 and TRBJ2-3; tentatively, D is TRBD2 (6 bases). The CDR3 has 11 residues. CDR1 and CDR2 (germline): SEHNR, FQNEAQ (reference sequence). The CDR3 coding sequence is TGTGCCAGCACCTTAAAGCGGGCTCAGTATTTT. Translating gives CASTLKRAQYF.

The chain recombines TRBV6-5 with TRBJ1-5; D is unclear. The CDR3 totals 13 residues. Germline V gene data show CDR1 as MNHEY and CDR2 as SVGAGI. V lost 6 bases and J lost 9, with 15 bases in between. CDR3 residues: CASRQASGWPQHF. DNA of the CDR3: TGTGCCAGCAGGCAGGCGTCTGGGTGGCCCCAGCATTTT.

The CDR3 nucleotides are TGTGCCAGCAGTGAAGCTAGCGCCAATGAGCAGTTCTTC. It codes for CASSEASANEQFF. J is TRBJ2-1 and V is TRBV6-1; D is possibly TRBD2 (5 bases). Between the trimmed V and J ends, which lost 0 bases and 6 bases, there was a span of 6 bases. The CDR3 consists of 13 residues. Germline V gives CDR1 MNHNS, CDR2 SASEGT.

The rearrangement links TRBV27 to TRBJ1-1, with 11 bases matching TRBD1. CDR3 length: 17 amino acids. Germline V gene lookup returns CDR1 MNHEY and CDR2 SMNVEV (reference sequence). V gave up 4 bases and J gave up 1 base; unmatched junction bases: 8. The CDR3 DNA sequence: TGTGCCAGCAGTTCGACCGGGACAGGGGGGGCGAACACTGAAGCTTTCTTT. This gives the protein CASSSTGTGGANTEAFF.

V and J are TRBV10-3 and TRBJ1-2, with no clear D. The CDR3 contains 13 residues. CDR1 and CDR2 (germline): ENHRY, SYGVKD. V lost 0 bases, J lost 8 bases, and 10 bases lay in between. This CDR3 is CAISESNVRGYTF. CDR3 bases: TGTGCCATCAGTGAGTCGAATGTGAGGGGCTACACCTTC.

In this sample, this clone turned up once. J is TRBJ1-1 and V is TRBV10-1; 11 bases agree with TRBD1. The V segment lost 5 bases and the J segment 2 bases; nucleotides outside the gene matches: 7. The CDR3 is 16 residues long. Germline values: CDR1 WNHNN, CDR2 SYGVQD (reference sequence). The CDR3 coding sequence is TGCGCCAGCAGTACGGACAGGGGGCCGGGTAACACTGAAGCTTTCTTT. It is translated as CASSTDRGPGNTEAFF.

This clone was detected a few times. J is TRBJ2-6 and V is TRBV9; D not certain. Trimming left V 4 bases short and J 3 bases short, with 8 bases between. The length of the CDR3 is 14 residues. CDR1 is SGDLS, CDR2 YYNGEE, per germline. Here the CDR3 DNA reads TGTGCCAGCAGCCCCTCCTATGGGGCCAACGTCCTGACTTTC. It specifies CASSPSYGANVLTF.

This clone was detected once. CDR3 coding DNA: TGTGCCAGTAGTATTTTAGGGGGCTCGGGAAGGAACATTCAGTACTTC. It translates to CASSILGGSGRNIQYF. This rearrangement joins TRBV19 to TRBJ2-4, with 7 bases matching TRBD1. Germline lookup yields CDR1 LNHDA and CDR2 SQIVND (reference sequence). The CDR3 is made up of 16 amino acids. Trimming took 3 bases from V and 7 from J; bases not matched to a gene: 12.

J is TRBJ2-2 and V is TRBV18; 10 bases match TRBD1. V dropped 6 bases and J dropped 4; count of bases not matched to a gene: 5. Germline CDR1 is KGHSH and CDR2 is LQKENI. The CDR3 runs 15 residues. As DNA, the CDR3 is TGTGCCAGCTCCTACGGGACAGGGGCCACCGGGGAGCTGTTTTTT. It specifies CASSYGTGATGELFF. Drawing the rest from reference TRBV18 and TRBJ2-2, the complete variable domain is NAGVMQNPRHLVRRRGQEARLRCSPMKGHSHVYWYRQLPEEGLKFMVYLQKENIIDESGMPKERFSAEFPKEGPSILRIQQVVRGDSAAYFCASSYGTGATGELFFGEGSRLTVL.

The rearrangement uses TRBV28 and TRBJ1-2; TRBD1 aligns across 9 bases. V shed 6 bases, J shed 3 bases, and the junction held 2 bases outside the gene matches. This CDR3 has 13 amino acids. The germline CDR1 and CDR2 sequences are MDHEN and SYDVKM. CDR3 amino acids: CASRRQGDYGYTF. CDR3 sequence (DNA): TGTGCCAGCAGGCGACAGGGGGACTATGGCTACACCTTC.

The chain combines TRBV11-2 with TRBJ2-5; D is perhaps TRBD2 (5 bases). The CDR3 totals 16 residues. Trimming pared 4 bases from V and 1 base from J, leaving 16 bases between. Germline values: CDR1 SGHAT, CDR2 FQNNGV. The CDR3 sequence: CASSSPHWAGQETQYF. CDR3 coding DNA: TGTGCCAGCAGCTCCCCCCACTGGGCGGGCCAAGAGACCCAGTACTTC.

This rearrangement joins TRBV19 to TRBJ2-1; D may be TRBD1 (5 bases). V was shortened by 4 bases and J by 3 bases, with 10 bases between the two germline ends. The CDR3 runs 14 residues. Germline lookup yields CDR1 LNHDA and CDR2 SQIVND (reference sequence). The CDR3 reads CASSTRQSYNEQFF. CDR3 coding DNA: TGTGCCAGTAGTACCAGACAGAGCTACAATGAGCAGTTCTTC.

This chain links TRBV11-2 with TRBJ2-7, with 8 nucleotides matching TRBD1. The CDR3 covers 16 residues. V was clipped by 2 bases and J by 0 bases; unmatched bases: 6. CDR1 SGHAT and CDR2 FQNNGV come from the germline V gene. The CDR3 is CASSLRTGLSSYEQYF. CDR3 DNA: TGTGCCAGCAGCTTACGGACAGGGCTAAGCTCCTACGAGCAGTACTTC.